These T cell receptor beta chains were read from a single sample in a study of Ad26.COV2.S vaccination and SARS-CoV-2 variants. TCRdb keeps only in-frame clones here, not all; method: immunoSEQ multiplex PCR. The repertoire holds roughly 400,000 clones, roughly 91% seen once, with approximately 4.5% in the top ten. Sequencing used peripheral blood, obtained in a trial of Ad26.COV2.S vaccine versus placebo. These receptors all come from a person aged 18-65 years who received the Ad26.COV2.S COVID-19 vaccine or a placebo. Both conserved end residues are part of each CDR3. The order of the fields is CDR3 protein, CDR3 DNA, D gene, V gene, clone size, J gene. D genes are given only for firm matches. A clone size is listed for some rows: how often the clone was seen (once, few, many), or a class if it is expanded.

CDR3aa: CASSLWGAPENNEQFF
CDR3nt: TGTGCCAGCAGCTTGTGGGGAGCGCCGGAAAACAATGAGCAGTTCTTC
d_gene: .
v_gene: TRBV5-5
abundance: .
j_gene: TRBJ2-1

CDR3aa: CARTPSSREERNEQFF
CDR3nt: TGTGCCAGAACTCCCTCGTCGCGGGAGGAACGGAATGAGCAGTTCTTC
d_gene: .
v_gene: TRBV21-1
abundance: .
j_gene: TRBJ2-1

CDR3aa: CAISESSRRYEQFF
CDR3nt: TGTGCCATCAGTGAGTCTAGCAGAAGGTATGAGCAGTTCTTC
d_gene: .
v_gene: TRBV10-3
abundance: .
j_gene: TRBJ2-1

CDR3aa: CSHSSGRSGTQYF
CDR3nt: TGCAGCCACTCTAGCGGGAGAAGCGGAACGCAGTATTTT
d_gene: TRBD2
v_gene: TRBV29-1
abundance: .
j_gene: TRBJ2-3

CDR3aa: CASSLATGNPRYEQYF
CDR3nt: TGCGCCAGCAGCTTGGCCACAGGGAACCCCCGCTACGAGCAGTACTTC
d_gene: .
v_gene: TRBV5-1
abundance: .
j_gene: TRBJ2-7

CDR3aa: CASSLRGSFYGYTF
CDR3nt: TGTGCCAGCAGCTTGCGGGGGTCCTTCTATGGCTACACCTTC
d_gene: .
v_gene: TRBV5-8
abundance: .
j_gene: TRBJ1-2

CDR3aa: CASTAQGNTEAFF
CDR3nt: TGTGCCAGTACCGCACAAGGGAACACTGAAGCTTTCTTT
d_gene: .
v_gene: TRBV19
abundance: .
j_gene: TRBJ1-1

CDR3aa: CSAESKSGEQYF
CDR3nt: TGCAGCGCTGAGTCCAAGTCGGGGGAGCAGTACTTC
d_gene: .
v_gene: TRBV29-1
abundance: .
j_gene: TRBJ2-7

CDR3aa: CASSLTRGEQFF
CDR3nt: TGTGCCAGCAGTTTAACCCGGGGGGAGCAGTTCTTC
d_gene: .
v_gene: TRBV28
abundance: .
j_gene: TRBJ2-1

CDR3aa: CASSTRDSRSSYEQYF
CDR3nt: TGTGCCAGCAGCACTCGGGACAGTCGGAGCTCCTACGAGCAGTACTTC
d_gene: TRBD1
v_gene: TRBV7-2
abundance: .
j_gene: TRBJ2-7

CDR3aa: CAVSETSHEQYF
CDR3nt: TGTGCCGTATCAGAGACTAGCCACGAGCAGTACTTC
d_gene: TRBD2
v_gene: TRBV10-3
abundance: .
j_gene: TRBJ2-7

CDR3aa: CASSEKEHGRSPLHF
CDR3nt: TGTGCCAGCAGTGAAAAGGAACATGGCCGATCACCCCTCCACTTT
d_gene: .
v_gene: TRBV6-4
abundance: .
j_gene: TRBJ1-6

CDR3aa: CASSGKAGGRETQYF
CDR3nt: TGTGCCAGCAGCGGTAAAGCGGGAGGGCGGGAGACCCAGTACTTC
d_gene: TRBD2
v_gene: TRBV9
abundance: once
j_gene: TRBJ2-5

CDR3aa: CASSDAHPMGGSNQPQHF
CDR3nt: TGTGCCAGCAGTGACGCCCACCCTATGGGGGGAAGCAATCAGCCCCAGCATTTT
d_gene: .
v_gene: TRBV6-4
abundance: .
j_gene: TRBJ1-5

CDR3aa: CASSLAGRRNTGELFF
CDR3nt: TGTGCCAGCAGCTTGGCCGGGAGACGTAACACCGGGGAGCTGTTTTTT
d_gene: .
v_gene: TRBV5-6
abundance: .
j_gene: TRBJ2-2

CDR3aa: CATSDPAGGGETQYF
CDR3nt: TGTGCCACCAGTGATCCAGCGGGAGGTGGGGAGACCCAGTACTTC
d_gene: TRBD2
v_gene: TRBV24-1
abundance: .
j_gene: TRBJ2-5

CDR3aa: CASSSTPDSYEQYF
CDR3nt: TGTGCCAGCAGCTCCACTCCCGACAGCTACGAGCAGTACTTC
d_gene: .
v_gene: TRBV7-3
abundance: .
j_gene: TRBJ2-7

CDR3aa: CASRRGGTDTQYF
CDR3nt: TGTGCCAGCAGAAGAGGGGGCACAGATACGCAGTATTTT
d_gene: .
v_gene: TRBV28
abundance: .
j_gene: TRBJ2-3

CDR3aa: CASSVGREGLSGELFF
CDR3nt: TGTGCCAGCAGCGTAGGACGGGAGGGCCTTTCCGGGGAGCTGTTTTTT
d_gene: TRBD2
v_gene: TRBV9
abundance: .
j_gene: TRBJ2-2

CDR3aa: CSVEGGRMVYNEQFF
CDR3nt: TGCAGCGTTGAAGGCGGGAGGATGGTTTACAATGAGCAGTTCTTC
d_gene: TRBD2
v_gene: TRBV29-1
abundance: .
j_gene: TRBJ2-1

CDR3aa: CATSPGRRYEQYF
CDR3nt: TGTGCCACCTCACCGGGACGACGCTACGAGCAGTACTTC
d_gene: .
v_gene: TRBV10-3
abundance: .
j_gene: TRBJ2-7

CDR3aa: CASSPGQGPTDTQYF
CDR3nt: TGTGCCAGCAGCCCGGGACAGGGACCCACAGATACGCAGTATTTT
d_gene: TRBD1
v_gene: TRBV3-1/TRBV3-2
abundance: .
j_gene: TRBJ2-3

CDR3aa: CASSPRQGTNTGELFF
CDR3nt: TGTGCCAGCAGCCCAAGACAGGGGACGAACACCGGGGAGCTGTTTTTT
d_gene: TRBD1
v_gene: TRBV14
abundance: .
j_gene: TRBJ2-2

CDR3aa: CASSDTGAVNEKLFF
CDR3nt: TGTGCCAGCAGCGATACAGGGGCCGTTAATGAAAAACTGTTTTTT
d_gene: TRBD1
v_gene: TRBV7-9
abundance: .
j_gene: TRBJ1-4

CDR3aa: CASSLVHGNTIYF
CDR3nt: TGTGCCAGCAGCCTCGTGCATGGAAACACCATATATTTT
d_gene: .
v_gene: TRBV7-6
abundance: .
j_gene: TRBJ1-3

CDR3aa: CATSDLTTGGNEQFF
CDR3nt: TGTGCCACCAGTGACCTGACGACAGGGGGAAATGAGCAGTTCTTC
d_gene: TRBD1
v_gene: TRBV24-1
abundance: once
j_gene: TRBJ2-1

CDR3aa: CATSRDPTSSPLHF
CDR3nt: TGTGCCACCAGCAGAGATCCGACGAGTTCACCCCTCCACTTT
d_gene: .
v_gene: TRBV15
abundance: few
j_gene: TRBJ1-6

CDR3aa: CASSLSGDSGNTGELFF
CDR3nt: TGTGCCAGCAGTTTATCGGGGGACAGCGGTAACACCGGGGAGCTGTTTTTT
d_gene: TRBD1
v_gene: TRBV27
abundance: .
j_gene: TRBJ2-2

CDR3aa: CASSLDRMEYEQYF
CDR3nt: TGTGCCAGCAGCTTAGATCGAATGGAGTACGAGCAGTACTTC
d_gene: .
v_gene: TRBV13
abundance: .
j_gene: TRBJ2-7

CDR3aa: CASSETSTGELFF
CDR3nt: TGTGCCAGCAGCGAAACGTCCACCGGGGAGCTGTTTTTT
d_gene: .
v_gene: TRBV9
abundance: .
j_gene: TRBJ2-2

CDR3aa: CASGRGRVTEAFF
CDR3nt: TGTGCCAGCGGCAGGGGGCGCGTCACTGAAGCTTTCTTT
d_gene: TRBD1
v_gene: TRBV28
abundance: .
j_gene: TRBJ1-1

CDR3aa: CASSFGTASYEQYF
CDR3nt: TGTGCCAGCAGCTTCGGCACCGCGAGCTACGAGCAGTACTTC
d_gene: .
v_gene: TRBV5-6
abundance: .
j_gene: TRBJ2-7

CDR3aa: CASSVVGLAAYNEQFF
CDR3nt: TGTGCCAGCAGTGTAGTGGGACTAGCGGCCTACAATGAGCAGTTCTTC
d_gene: TRBD2
v_gene: TRBV28
abundance: .
j_gene: TRBJ2-1

CDR3aa: CATSPTIGQGHNSDTQYF
CDR3nt: TGTGCCACCAGCCCAACAATCGGACAGGGGCATAACTCAGATACGCAGTATTTT
d_gene: TRBD1
v_gene: TRBV24-1
abundance: .
j_gene: TRBJ2-3

CDR3aa: CASSLWTGGDEKLFF
CDR3nt: TGTGCCAGCAGCTTATGGACAGGGGGAGATGAAAAACTGTTTTTT
d_gene: TRBD1
v_gene: TRBV7-2
abundance: once
j_gene: TRBJ1-4

CDR3aa: CASSTGWVEQFF
CDR3nt: TGTGCCAGTAGTACGGGGTGGGTTGAGCAGTTCTTC
d_gene: .
v_gene: TRBV19
abundance: .
j_gene: TRBJ2-1

CDR3aa: CASSPGLAGYNEQFF
CDR3nt: TGTGCCAGCAGCCCGGGACTAGCGGGGTACAATGAGCAGTTCTTC
d_gene: TRBD2
v_gene: TRBV6-4
abundance: .
j_gene: TRBJ2-1

CDR3aa: CASSLRGRRTEAFF
CDR3nt: TGTGCCAGCAGTTTAAGGGGGCGTCGGACTGAAGCTTTCTTT
d_gene: TRBD1
v_gene: TRBV27
abundance: .
j_gene: TRBJ1-1

CDR3aa: CASSNGDRIYCMNTEAFF
CDR3nt: TGTGCCAGCAGCAATGGGGATCGAATCTATTGCATGAACACTGAAGCTTTCTTT
d_gene: .
v_gene: TRBV21-1
abundance: .
j_gene: TRBJ1-1

CDR3aa: CAISESPGAGSYEQYF
CDR3nt: TGTGCCATCAGTGAGTCCCCGGGGGCAGGTTCCTACGAGCAGTACTTC
d_gene: .
v_gene: TRBV10-3
abundance: .
j_gene: TRBJ2-7

CDR3aa: CASRGTSGTDTQYF
CDR3nt: TGTGCCAGCAGGGGGACTAGCGGGACCGATACGCAGTATTTT
d_gene: TRBD2
v_gene: TRBV4-2
abundance: .
j_gene: TRBJ2-3

CDR3aa: CAWNRLSSGNTIYF
CDR3nt: TGTGCCTGGAACAGGCTTAGCTCTGGAAACACCATATATTTT
d_gene: .
v_gene: TRBV30
abundance: .
j_gene: TRBJ1-3

CDR3aa: CASSRTSGVETQYF
CDR3nt: TGTGCCAGCAGCCGGACTAGCGGGGTAGAGACCCAGTACTTC
d_gene: TRBD2
v_gene: TRBV3-1/TRBV3-2
abundance: .
j_gene: TRBJ2-5

CDR3aa: CASSLRSGRSYEQYF
CDR3nt: TGTGCCAGCAGCTTACGGTCAGGGAGGTCCTACGAGCAGTACTTC
d_gene: .
v_gene: TRBV7-3
abundance: .
j_gene: TRBJ2-7

CDR3aa: CAWSEQCNEKLFF
CDR3nt: TGTGCCTGGAGTGAACAGTGTAATGAAAAACTGTTTTTT
d_gene: .
v_gene: TRBV30
abundance: .
j_gene: TRBJ1-4